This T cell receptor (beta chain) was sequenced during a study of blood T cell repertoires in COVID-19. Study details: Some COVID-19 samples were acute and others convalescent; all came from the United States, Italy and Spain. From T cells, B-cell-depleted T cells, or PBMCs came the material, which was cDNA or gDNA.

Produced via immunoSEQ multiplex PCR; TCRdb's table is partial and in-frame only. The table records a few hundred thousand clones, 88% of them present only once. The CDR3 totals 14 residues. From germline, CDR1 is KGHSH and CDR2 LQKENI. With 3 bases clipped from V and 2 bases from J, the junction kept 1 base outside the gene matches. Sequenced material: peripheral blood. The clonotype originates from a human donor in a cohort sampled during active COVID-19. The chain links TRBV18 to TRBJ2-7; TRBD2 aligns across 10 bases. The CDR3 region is CASSPGLAAYEQYF. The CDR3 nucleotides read TGTGCCAGCTCACCCGGACTAGCGGCCTACGAGCAGTACTTC.